This T cell receptor (beta chain) stems from a study of T cell repertoires in cytomegalovirus infection. About the study: The authors used CMV epitopes that were HLA-C-restricted (recently identified) and HLA-B-restricted (well studied). In public TCR beta signatures, there were indications of both CMV infection and matching HLA type.

TCRdb processed the reads anew with MiXCR; each CDR3 protein has one entry. The table shows fewer than 1,000,000 distinct CDR3 sequences, with around a third occurring only once. Study-level results: The ex vivo response was dominated by HLA-C-restricted CMV-specific TCR beta clonotypes.

A note on this clonotype: Its specificity is unknown.

The germline gives CDR1 SGHNT, CDR2 YYREEE (reference sequence). Trimming stripped 6 bases from V and 0 bases from J, with 18 bases between. CDR3 size: 17 residues. The sample consisted of cultured CD8+ T cells from PBMCs, taken from culture after CMV antigen stimulation. The clonotype comes from a human donor in good health (CMV status not recorded). Some clones in this sample may be carry-over from other donors' samples. The rearrangement joins TRBV5-4 to TRBJ1-4; no definite D call. CDR3 nucleotides: TGTGCCAGCAACAGCGGCCAGGCAGCTACAACTAATGAAAAACTGTTTTTT. As protein: CASNSGQAATTNEKLFF. Full variable domain (outside the CDR3, taken from reference TRBV5-4 and TRBJ1-4): ETGVTQSPTHLIKTRGQQVTLRCSSQSGHNTVSWYQQALGQGPQFIFQYYREEENGRGNFPPRFSGLQFPNYSSELNVNALELDDSALYLCASNSGQAATTNEKLFFGSGTQLSVL.